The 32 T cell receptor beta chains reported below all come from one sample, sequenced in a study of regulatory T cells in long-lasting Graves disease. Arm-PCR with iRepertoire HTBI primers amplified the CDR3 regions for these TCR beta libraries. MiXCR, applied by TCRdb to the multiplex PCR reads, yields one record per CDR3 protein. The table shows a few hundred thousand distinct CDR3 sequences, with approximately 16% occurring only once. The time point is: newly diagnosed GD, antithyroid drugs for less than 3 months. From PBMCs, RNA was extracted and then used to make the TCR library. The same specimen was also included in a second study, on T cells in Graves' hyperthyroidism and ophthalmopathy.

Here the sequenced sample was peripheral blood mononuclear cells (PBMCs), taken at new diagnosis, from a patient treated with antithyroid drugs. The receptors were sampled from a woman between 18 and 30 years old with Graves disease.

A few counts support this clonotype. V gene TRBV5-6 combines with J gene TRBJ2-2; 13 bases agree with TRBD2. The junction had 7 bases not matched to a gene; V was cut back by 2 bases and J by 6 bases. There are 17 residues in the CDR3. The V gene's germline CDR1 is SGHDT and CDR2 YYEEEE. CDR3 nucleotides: TGTGCCAGCAGCTTCGGACTAGCGGGAGTCGACGCCGGGGAGCTGTTTTTT. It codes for CASSFGLAGVDAGELFF.

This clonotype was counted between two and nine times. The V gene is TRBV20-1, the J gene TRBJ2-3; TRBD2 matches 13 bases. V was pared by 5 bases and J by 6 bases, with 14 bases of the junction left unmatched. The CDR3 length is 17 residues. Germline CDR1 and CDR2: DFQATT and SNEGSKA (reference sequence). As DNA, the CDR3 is TGCAGTGCTCTCCCCCTGACCCGGACTAGCGGGAGTGATACGCAGTATTTT. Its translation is CSALPLTRTSGSDTQYF.

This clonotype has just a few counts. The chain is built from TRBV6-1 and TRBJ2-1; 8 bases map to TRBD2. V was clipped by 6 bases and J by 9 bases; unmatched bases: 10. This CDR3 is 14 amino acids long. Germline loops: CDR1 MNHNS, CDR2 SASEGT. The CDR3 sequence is CASRREGDFGEQFF. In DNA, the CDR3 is TGTGCCAGCAGACGGGAGGGAGATTTCGGTGAGCAGTTCTTC.

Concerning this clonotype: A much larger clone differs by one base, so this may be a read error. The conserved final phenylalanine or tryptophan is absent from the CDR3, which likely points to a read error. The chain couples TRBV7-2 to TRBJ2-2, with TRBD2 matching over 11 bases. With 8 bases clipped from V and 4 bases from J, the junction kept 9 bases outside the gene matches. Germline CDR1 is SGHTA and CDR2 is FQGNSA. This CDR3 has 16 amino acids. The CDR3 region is CASLSGTSGFTGELFL. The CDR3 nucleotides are TGTGCCAGCTTATCCGGGACTAGCGGATTCACCGGGGAGCTGTTTCTT.

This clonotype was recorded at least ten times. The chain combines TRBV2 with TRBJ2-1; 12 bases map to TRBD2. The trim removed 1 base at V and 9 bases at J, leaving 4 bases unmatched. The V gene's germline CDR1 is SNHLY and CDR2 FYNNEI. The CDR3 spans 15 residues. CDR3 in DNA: TGTGCCAGCAGTGAAGTGGCTAGCGGGAGGGGTGAGCAGTTCTTC. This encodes CASSEVASGRGEQFF.

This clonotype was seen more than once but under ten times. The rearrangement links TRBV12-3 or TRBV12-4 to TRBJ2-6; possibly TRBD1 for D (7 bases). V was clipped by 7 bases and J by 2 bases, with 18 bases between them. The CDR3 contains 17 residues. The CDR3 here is CASTYTEGATGANVLTF. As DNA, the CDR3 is TGTGCCAGCACTTATACGGAGGGGGCGACTGGGGCCAACGTCCTGACTTTC.

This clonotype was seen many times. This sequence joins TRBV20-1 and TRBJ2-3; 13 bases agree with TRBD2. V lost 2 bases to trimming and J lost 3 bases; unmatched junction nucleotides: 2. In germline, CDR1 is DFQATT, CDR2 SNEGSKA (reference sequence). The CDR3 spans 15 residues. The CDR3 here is CSARTSGRVTDTQYF. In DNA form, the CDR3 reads TGCAGTGCTAGAACTAGCGGGAGGGTAACAGATACGCAGTATTTT.

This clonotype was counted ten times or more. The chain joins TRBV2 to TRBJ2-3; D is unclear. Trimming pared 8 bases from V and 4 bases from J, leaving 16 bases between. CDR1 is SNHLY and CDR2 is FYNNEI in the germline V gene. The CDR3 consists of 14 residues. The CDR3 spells CASAPDQVADTQYF. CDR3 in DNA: TGTGCCAGCGCTCCGGACCAGGTCGCAGATACGCAGTATTTT.

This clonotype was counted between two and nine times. The CDR3 region is CASSESLGADTQYF. CDR3 DNA sequence: TGTGCCAGCAGTGAATCGTTAGGGGCAGATACGCAGTATTTT. The J gene is TRBJ2-3, the V gene TRBV6-1; maybe TRBD1 (5 bases). The V gene lost 2 bases and the J gene lost 4 bases, with 10 bases spanning the gap. The CDR3 length is 14 residues. The germline V gene encodes CDR1 MNHNS and CDR2 SASEGT.

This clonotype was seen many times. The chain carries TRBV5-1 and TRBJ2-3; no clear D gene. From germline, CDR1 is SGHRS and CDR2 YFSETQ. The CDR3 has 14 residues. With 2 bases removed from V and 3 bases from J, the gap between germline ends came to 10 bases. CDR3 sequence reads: CASSFFHRTDTQYF. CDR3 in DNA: TGCGCCAGCAGCTTCTTCCATAGGACAGATACGCAGTATTTT.

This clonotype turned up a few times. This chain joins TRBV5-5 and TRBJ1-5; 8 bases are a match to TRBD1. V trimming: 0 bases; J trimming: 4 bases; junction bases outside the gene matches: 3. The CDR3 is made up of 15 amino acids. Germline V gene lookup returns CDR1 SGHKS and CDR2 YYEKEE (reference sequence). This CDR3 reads CASSLVDRANQPQHF. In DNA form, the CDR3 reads TGTGCCAGCAGCTTGGTGGACAGGGCGAATCAGCCCCAGCATTTT.

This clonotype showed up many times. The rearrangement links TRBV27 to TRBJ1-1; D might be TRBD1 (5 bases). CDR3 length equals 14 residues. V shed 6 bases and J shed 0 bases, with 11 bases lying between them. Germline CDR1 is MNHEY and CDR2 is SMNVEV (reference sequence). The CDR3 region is CASSFGTVNTEAFF. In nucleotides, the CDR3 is TGTGCCAGCAGCTTCGGGACGGTGAACACTGAAGCTTTCTTT.

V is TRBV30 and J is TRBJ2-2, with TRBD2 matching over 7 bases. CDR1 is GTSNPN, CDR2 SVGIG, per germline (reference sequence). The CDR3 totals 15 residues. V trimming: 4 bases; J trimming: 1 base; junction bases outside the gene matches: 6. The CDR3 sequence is CAWTTGTKNTGELFF. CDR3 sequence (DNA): TGTGCCTGGACCACCGGGACTAAGAACACCGGGGAGCTGTTTTTT. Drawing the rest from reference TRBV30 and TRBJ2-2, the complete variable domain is SQTIHQWPATLVQPVGSPLSLECTVEGTSNPNLYWYRQAAGRGLQLLFYSVGIGQISSEVPQNLSASRPQDRQFILSSKKLLLSDSGFYLCAWTTGTKNTGELFFGEGSRLTVL.

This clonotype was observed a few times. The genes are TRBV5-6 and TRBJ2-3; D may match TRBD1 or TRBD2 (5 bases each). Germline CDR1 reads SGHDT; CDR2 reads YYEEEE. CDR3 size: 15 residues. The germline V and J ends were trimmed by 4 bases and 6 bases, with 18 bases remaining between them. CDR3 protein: CASSPGAGARDTQYF. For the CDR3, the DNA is TGTGCCAGCAGCCCTGGCGCCGGGGCGAGGGATACGCAGTATTTT.

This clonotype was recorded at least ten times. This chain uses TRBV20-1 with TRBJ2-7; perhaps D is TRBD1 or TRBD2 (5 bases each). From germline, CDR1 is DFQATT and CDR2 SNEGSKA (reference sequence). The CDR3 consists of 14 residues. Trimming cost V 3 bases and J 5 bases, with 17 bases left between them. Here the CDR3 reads CSASSGAQRNEQYF. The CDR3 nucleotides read TGCAGTGCTAGCTCCGGGGCCCAACGTAACGAGCAGTACTTC.

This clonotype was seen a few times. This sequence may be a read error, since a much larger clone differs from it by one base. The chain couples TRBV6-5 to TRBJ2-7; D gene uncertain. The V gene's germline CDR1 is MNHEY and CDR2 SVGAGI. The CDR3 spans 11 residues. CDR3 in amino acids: CANSWDYEQYF. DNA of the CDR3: TGTGCCAACAGTTGGGACTACGAGCAGTACTTC.

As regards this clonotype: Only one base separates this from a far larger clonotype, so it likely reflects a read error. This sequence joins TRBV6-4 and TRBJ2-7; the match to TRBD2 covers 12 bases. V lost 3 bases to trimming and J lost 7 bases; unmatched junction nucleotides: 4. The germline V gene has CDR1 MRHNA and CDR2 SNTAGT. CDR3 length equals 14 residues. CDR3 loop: CASSEGLAGNEQYF. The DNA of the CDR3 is TGTGCCAGCAGTGAGGGACTAGCGGGCAATGAGCAGTACTTC.

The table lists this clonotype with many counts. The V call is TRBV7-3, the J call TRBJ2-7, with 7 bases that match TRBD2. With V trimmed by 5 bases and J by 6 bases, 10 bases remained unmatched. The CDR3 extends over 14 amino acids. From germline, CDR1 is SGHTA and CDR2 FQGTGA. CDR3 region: CASSPAGWSGEQYF. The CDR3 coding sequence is TGTGCCAGCAGCCCAGCGGGATGGTCTGGCGAGCAGTACTTC.

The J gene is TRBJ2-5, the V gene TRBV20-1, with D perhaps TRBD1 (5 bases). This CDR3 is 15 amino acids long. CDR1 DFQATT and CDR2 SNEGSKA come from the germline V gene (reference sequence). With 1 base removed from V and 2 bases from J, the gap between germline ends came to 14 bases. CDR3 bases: TGCAGTGCTAGAGTTCAGGGCCCTCTACAAGAGACCCAGTACTTC. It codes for CSARVQGPLQETQYF.

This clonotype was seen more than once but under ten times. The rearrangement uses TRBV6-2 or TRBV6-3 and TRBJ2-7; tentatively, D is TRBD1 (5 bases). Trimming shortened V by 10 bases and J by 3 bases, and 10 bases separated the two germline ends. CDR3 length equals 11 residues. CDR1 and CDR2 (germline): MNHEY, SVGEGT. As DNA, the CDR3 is TGTGCCACAAAAGGGGTCTACGAGCAGTACTTC. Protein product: CATKGVYEQYF.

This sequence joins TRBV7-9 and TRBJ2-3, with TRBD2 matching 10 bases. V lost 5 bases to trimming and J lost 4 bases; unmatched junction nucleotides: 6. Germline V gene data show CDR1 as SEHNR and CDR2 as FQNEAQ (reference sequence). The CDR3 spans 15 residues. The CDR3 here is CASSPTGTSADTQYF. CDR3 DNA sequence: TGTGCCAGCAGCCCGACTGGGACTAGCGCAGATACGCAGTATTTT.

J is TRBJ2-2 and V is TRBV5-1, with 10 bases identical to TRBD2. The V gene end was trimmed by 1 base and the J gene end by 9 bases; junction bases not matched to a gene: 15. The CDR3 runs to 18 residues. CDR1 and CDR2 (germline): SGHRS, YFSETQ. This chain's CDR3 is CASSLSGGLAVFTRELFF. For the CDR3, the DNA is TGCGCCAGCAGCTTGTCCGGAGGACTAGCGGTTTTTACACGGGAGCTGTTTTTT.

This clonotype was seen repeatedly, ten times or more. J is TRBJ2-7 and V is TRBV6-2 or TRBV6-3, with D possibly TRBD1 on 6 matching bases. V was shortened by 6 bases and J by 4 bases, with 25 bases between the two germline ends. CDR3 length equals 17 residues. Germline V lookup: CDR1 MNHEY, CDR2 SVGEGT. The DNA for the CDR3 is TGTGCCAGCAGCCGACGTCCGAGGGGACACCCGGAATACGAGCAGTACTTC. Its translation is CASSRRPRGHPEYEQYF.

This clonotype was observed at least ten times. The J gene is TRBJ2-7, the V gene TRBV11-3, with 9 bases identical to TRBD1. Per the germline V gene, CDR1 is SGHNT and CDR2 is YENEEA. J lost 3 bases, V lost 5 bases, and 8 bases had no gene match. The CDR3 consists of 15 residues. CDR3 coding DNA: TGTGCCAGCAGCCTCCAGGGGACAGGGTTCTACGAGCAGTACTTC. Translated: CASSLQGTGFYEQYF.

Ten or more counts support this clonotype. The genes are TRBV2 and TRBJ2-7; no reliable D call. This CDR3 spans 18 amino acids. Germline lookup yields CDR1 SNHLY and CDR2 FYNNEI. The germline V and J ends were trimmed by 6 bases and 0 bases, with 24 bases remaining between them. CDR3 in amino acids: CASRGKTWVNEPSYEQYF. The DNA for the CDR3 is TGTGCCAGCAGGGGTAAAACGTGGGTAAACGAACCCTCCTACGAGCAGTACTTC.

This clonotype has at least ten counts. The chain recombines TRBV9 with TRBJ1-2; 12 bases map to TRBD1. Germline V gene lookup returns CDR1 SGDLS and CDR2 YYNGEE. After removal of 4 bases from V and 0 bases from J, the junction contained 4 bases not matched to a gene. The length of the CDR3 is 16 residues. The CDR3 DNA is TGTGCCAGCAGCCAGGGACAGGGGGCTTCTAACTATGGCTACACCTTC. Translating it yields CASSQGQGASNYGYTF.

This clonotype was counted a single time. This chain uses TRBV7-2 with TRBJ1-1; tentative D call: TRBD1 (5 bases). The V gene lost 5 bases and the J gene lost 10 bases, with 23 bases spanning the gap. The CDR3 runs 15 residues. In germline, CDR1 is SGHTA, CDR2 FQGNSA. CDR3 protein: CASSPVGMGPPLAFF. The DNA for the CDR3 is TGTGCCAGCAGCCCCGTCGGTATGGGGCCCCCGCTAGCTTTCTTT. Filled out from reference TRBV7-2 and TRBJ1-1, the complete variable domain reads GAGVSQSPSNKVTEKGKDVELRCDPISGHTALYWYRQSLGQGLEFLIYFQGNSAPDKSGLPSDRFSAERTGGSVSTLTIQRTQQEDSAVYLCASSPVGMGPPLAFFGQGTRLTVV.

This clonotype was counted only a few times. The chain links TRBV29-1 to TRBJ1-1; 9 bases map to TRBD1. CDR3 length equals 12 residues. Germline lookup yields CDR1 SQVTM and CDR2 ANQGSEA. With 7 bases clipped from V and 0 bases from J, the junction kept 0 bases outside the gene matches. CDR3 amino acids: CSGQGVNTEAFF. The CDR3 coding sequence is TGCAGCGGACAGGGGGTGAACACTGAAGCTTTCTTT.

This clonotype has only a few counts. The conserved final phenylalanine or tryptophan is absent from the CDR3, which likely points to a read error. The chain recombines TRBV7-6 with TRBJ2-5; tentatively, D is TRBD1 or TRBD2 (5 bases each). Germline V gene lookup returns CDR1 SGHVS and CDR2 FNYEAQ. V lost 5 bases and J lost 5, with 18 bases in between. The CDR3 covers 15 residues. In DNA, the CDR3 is TGTGCCAGCAGCCAGACCGGGGCTAGTGTGGAGACCCAGTACCTC. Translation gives CASSQTGASVETQYL.

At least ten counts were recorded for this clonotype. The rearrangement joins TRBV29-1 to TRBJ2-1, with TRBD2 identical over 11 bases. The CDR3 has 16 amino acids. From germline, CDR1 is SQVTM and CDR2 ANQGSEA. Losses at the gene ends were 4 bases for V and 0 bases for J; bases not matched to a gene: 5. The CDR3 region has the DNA TGCAGCGTTGTGACTAGCGGGGTCAGCTCCTACAATGAGCAGTTCTTC. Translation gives CSVVTSGVSSYNEQFF.

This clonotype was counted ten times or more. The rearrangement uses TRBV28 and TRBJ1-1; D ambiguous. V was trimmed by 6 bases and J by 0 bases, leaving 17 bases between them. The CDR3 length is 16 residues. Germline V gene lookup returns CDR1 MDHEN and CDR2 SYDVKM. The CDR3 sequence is CASSLLTGVLNTEAFF. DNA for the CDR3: TGTGCCAGCAGCCTCCTCACGGGAGTTTTGAACACTGAAGCTTTCTTT.

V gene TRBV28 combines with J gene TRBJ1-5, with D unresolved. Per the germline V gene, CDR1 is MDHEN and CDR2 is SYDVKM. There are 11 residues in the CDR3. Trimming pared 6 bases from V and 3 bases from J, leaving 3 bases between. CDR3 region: CASRTNQPQHF. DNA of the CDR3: TGTGCCAGCAGGACCAATCAGCCCCAGCATTTT.